These 31 T cell receptor beta chains were sequenced from one sample in a study of regulatory T cells in long-lasting Graves disease. Library construction for TCR beta used iRepertoire HTBI primers and Arm-PCR of CDR3 regions. TCRdb used MiXCR to reprocess the multiplex PCR reads, holding one entry per CDR3 protein. Of roughly 450,000 distinct CDR3 sequences in the sample, about 22% are singletons; the top ten hold over 10%. Time point in this sample: persistent/refractory GD, antithyroid drugs over 5 years with positive TRAb. RNA isolated from PBMCs was used to make the TCR library. Specimen: peripheral blood mononuclear cells (PBMCs), collected when the disease was refractory, from a patient treated with antithyroid drugs. The receptors come from a female donor with Graves disease.

The chain links TRBV6-1 to TRBJ1-5; the D is unclear. This CDR3 is 12 amino acids long. Germline-derived CDR1 and CDR2 are MNHNS and SASEGT. The CDR3 DNA sequence: TGTGCTTCTGAGGGCACCAATCAGCCCCAGCATTTT. Its translation is CASEGTNQPQHF.

In this sample, this clonotype turned up many times. The J gene is TRBJ1-1, the V gene TRBV19; D is possibly TRBD1 (5 bases). This CDR3 region has 13 residues. Per the germline V gene, CDR1 is LNHDA and CDR2 is SQIVND (reference sequence). The V end was cut by 6 bases, the J end by 4 bases, with 12 bases between. The CDR3 sequence is CASRVQGGTEAFF. For the CDR3, the DNA is TGTGCCAGTAGGGTCCAGGGCGGCACTGAAGCTTTCTTT.

V usage is TRBV11-1 and J usage is TRBJ2-3, with 7 bases lining up with TRBD2. The CDR3 extends over 14 amino acids. V lost 5 bases and J lost 6; bases outside the gene matches: 8. Germline CDR1 reads SGHAT; CDR2 reads FQDESV (reference sequence). This CDR3 is CASSLPGGVDTQYF. In nucleotides, the CDR3 is TGTGCCAGCAGCCTACCTGGGGGGGTGGATACGCAGTATTTT.

The gene calls are TRBV20-1 and TRBJ2-3, with 7 bases lining up with TRBD2. The trim removed 3 bases at V and 0 bases at J, leaving 6 bases unmatched. Germline lookup yields CDR1 DFQATT and CDR2 SNEGSKA (reference sequence). The CDR3 spans 15 residues. In nucleotides, the CDR3 is TGCAGTGCTAGTTCAAGCGGGGTTAGCACAGATACGCAGTATTTT. As protein: CSASSSGVSTDTQYF.

The chain has TRBV3-1 and TRBJ2-7; D may match TRBD1 or TRBD2 (6 bases each). This CDR3 has 15 amino acids. The V end lost 0 bases, the J end lost 3 bases, and 12 bases lay between the germline ends. Germline lookup yields CDR1 LGHDT and CDR2 YNNKEL (reference sequence). The CDR3 DNA sequence: TGTGCCAGCAGCCAAGATGGGGGGCCTTACTACGAGCAGTACTTC. It encodes CASSQDGGPYYEQYF.

This clonotype came up many times. J is TRBJ2-5 and V is TRBV6-2 or TRBV6-3, with D uncertain. Trimming left V 0 bases short and J 5 bases short, with 7 bases between. CDR3 length: 13 amino acids. Looked up from germline, CDR1 is MNHEY and CDR2 is SVGEGT. The DNA for the CDR3 is TGTGCCAGCAGTTACTCACGGCTGGAGACCCAGTACTTC. It encodes CASSYSRLETQYF.

Concerning this clonotype: A read error is possible here, since a much larger clone lies one base away. The V gene is TRBV12-5, the J gene TRBJ2-5; 8 bases agree with TRBD2. The CDR3 has 12 residues. V was clipped by 2 bases and J by 7 bases; unmatched bases: 0. Germline V CDR1 and CDR2: LGHNT, FRNRAP. This CDR3 reads CASGLRGGTQYF. DNA of the CDR3: TGTGCTAGTGGTTTGCGGGGGGGGACCCAGTACTTC.

The rearrangement joins TRBV11-2 to TRBJ2-5; D perhaps matches TRBD2 (6 bases). Between the trimmed V and J ends, which lost 8 bases and 5 bases, there was a span of 21 bases. Germline loops: CDR1 SGHAT, CDR2 FQNNGV. The CDR3 is 15 amino acids. The DNA for the CDR3 is TGTGCCAGCGGCGATTGTCTAGCGAGGGACGAGACCCAGTACTTC. Amino acids: CASGDCLARDETQYF.

The table lists this clonotype with a few counts. This rearrangement joins TRBV7-2 to TRBJ2-7, with D perhaps given as TRBD1 or TRBD2 (6 bases each). From germline, CDR1 is SGHTA and CDR2 FQGNSA. With 3 bases removed from V and 5 bases from J, the gap between germline ends came to 20 bases. There are 16 residues in the CDR3. The CDR3 region has the DNA TGTGCCAGCAGCTTGACAGGTCTTAGGGGGAGGCACGAGCAGTACTTC. Residues: CASSLTGLRGRHEQYF.

The V and J genes are TRBV6-1 and TRBJ1-1, with a weak D call TRBD1 (5 bases). Trimming shortened V by 8 bases and J by 5 bases, and 15 bases separated the two germline ends. Germline-derived CDR1 and CDR2 are MNHNS and SASEGT. CDR3 size: 13 residues. In DNA, the CDR3 is TGTGCCAGCGCCTATGGGACCCATACTGAAGCTTTCTTT. This sequence encodes CASAYGTHTEAFF.

There are many counts of this clonotype. This chain links TRBV12-3 or TRBV12-4 with TRBJ2-2; TRBD2 is a possible D gene (5 bases). The CDR3 sequence is 15 residues long. With 2 bases removed from V and 0 bases from J, the gap between germline ends came to 7 bases. The CDR3 region is CASSLNGANTGELFF. The CDR3 DNA reads as TGTGCCAGCAGTTTAAACGGGGCGAACACCGGGGAGCTGTTTTTT.

The sample holds many counts of this clonotype. The V and J genes are TRBV28 and TRBJ2-7, with TRBD1 identical over 8 bases. From germline, CDR1 is MDHEN and CDR2 SYDVKM. There are 15 residues in the CDR3. Trimming cost V 6 bases and J 0 bases; bases outside gene matches: 7. For the CDR3, the DNA is TGTGCCAGCAGCCGGGGACAGGAGCTCTCCTACGAGCAGTACTTC. Its translation: CASSRGQELSYEQYF.

The rearrangement uses TRBV20-1 and TRBJ2-7; tentatively, D is TRBD2 (6 bases). V was pared by 4 bases and J by 4 bases, with 20 bases between. Germline V gene data show CDR1 as DFQATT and CDR2 as SNEGSKA (reference sequence). The CDR3 totals 15 residues. The CDR3 sequence: CSAKAIGAGGYEQYF. The CDR3 DNA is TGCAGTGCTAAGGCTATAGGTGCCGGGGGTTACGAGCAGTACTTC.

This chain connects TRBV6-1 to TRBJ1-1, with D uncertain. CDR3 size: 9 residues. Germline-derived CDR1 and CDR2 are MNHNS and SASEGT. CDR3 bases: TGTGAATGGAACACTGAAGCTTTCTTT. It specifies CEWNTEAFF.

Ten or more counts support this clonotype. The chain has TRBV12-3 or TRBV12-4 and TRBJ1-2; no definite D call. Trimming stripped 6 bases from V and 2 bases from J, with 7 bases between. The CDR3 length is 12 residues. The CDR3 coding sequence is TGTGCCAGCAGCGGCTCCAACTATGGCTACACCTTC. As protein: CASSGSNYGYTF.

This clonotype has at least ten counts. The genes are TRBV7-2 and TRBJ2-5; 12 bases are a match to TRBD2. Germline CDR1 SGHTA, CDR2 FQGNSA. This CDR3 region has 17 residues. V was clipped by 5 bases and J by 4 bases; unmatched bases: 11. The CDR3 DNA sequence: TGTGCCAGCAGCGACCCCCTAGCGGGAGGGCCCCGAGAGACCCAGTACTTC. Translated, it gives CASSDPLAGGPRETQYF.

This clonotype showed up many times. The chain recombines TRBV28 with TRBJ2-2; TRBD1 matches at 7 bases. CDR1 MDHEN and CDR2 SYDVKM come from the germline V gene. The CDR3 loop spans 16 amino acids. The ends lost 5 bases at V and 4 bases at J; junction bases unmatched: 10. The CDR3 nucleotides are TGTGCCAGCAGTCCGCCGACAGGGAAGGTCACCGGGGAGCTGTTTTTT. It yields the protein CASSPPTGKVTGELFF.

V is TRBV7-2 and J is TRBJ1-5, with no clear D. Trimming pared 4 bases from V and 6 bases from J, leaving 10 bases between. The CDR3 sequence is 13 residues long. Germline CDR1 is SGHTA and CDR2 is FQGNSA. The CDR3 reads CASSYIEGQPQHF. CDR3 DNA sequence: TGTGCCAGCAGCTACATAGAGGGTCAGCCCCAGCATTTT.

This clonotype was recorded at least ten times. The chain employs TRBV28 and TRBJ1-2; D unresolved. V dropped 5 bases and J dropped 4 bases, with 20 bases sitting between them. The CDR3 has 16 residues. Germline CDR1 reads MDHEN; CDR2 reads SYDVKM. DNA of the CDR3: TGTGCCAGCAGTCCGGGCTTCGGGTTTGGTGCCTATGGCTACACCTTC. This gives the protein CASSPGFGFGAYGYTF.

This clonotype was counted many times. V usage is TRBV6-1 and J usage is TRBJ1-1, with unresolved D. Trimming removed 2 bases from V and 0 bases from J, with 4 bases in between. Looked up from germline, CDR1 is MNHNS and CDR2 is SASEGT. The CDR3 totals 13 residues. CDR3 nucleotide sequence: TGTGCCAGCAGTGAATCGGTGAACACTGAAGCTTTCTTT. It specifies CASSESVNTEAFF.

A single count supports this clonotype. This may arise from a read error, as a much more abundant clone is one base away. This chain joins TRBV28 and TRBJ2-7; the D is unclear. The CDR3 contains 11 residues. Per the germline V gene, CDR1 is MDHEN and CDR2 is SYDVKM. CDR3 DNA sequence: TGTGCCGGCAGTTTTAGTACCGAGCAGTACTTC. It yields the protein CAGSFSTEQYF.

This clonotype was seen ten or more times. The V gene is TRBV24-1, the J gene TRBJ1-5; D not certain. V shed 4 bases and J shed 4 bases, with 10 bases lying between them. Germline CDR1 KGHDR, CDR2 SFDVKD. This CDR3 spans 14 amino acids. CDR3 in amino acids: CATSDNGWNQPQHF. CDR3 DNA: TGTGCCACCAGTGACAACGGGTGGAATCAGCCCCAGCATTTT.

A word on this clonotype: This may arise from a read error, as a much more abundant clone is one base away. This sequence joins TRBV7-9 and TRBJ2-7; D is tentatively TRBD1 or TRBD2 (5 bases each). Germline CDR1 and CDR2: SEHNR and FQNEAQ (reference sequence). This CDR3 is 15 amino acids long. CDR3 protein: CAGSYKTGTTYEQYF. Here the CDR3 DNA reads TGTGCCGGCAGCTACAAAACCGGGACGACCTACGAGCAGTACTTC.

A few counts support this clonotype. Being one base from a much bigger clone, this may be a read error. The final CDR3 position lacks the conserved phenylalanine or tryptophan, pointing to a likely read error. The gene calls are TRBV28 and TRBJ2-7, with a tentative D call TRBD2 (5 bases). Per germline, CDR1 MDHEN and CDR2 SYDVKM. The V gene lost 5 bases and the J gene lost 5 bases, with 10 bases spanning the gap. The CDR3 runs to 12 residues. In nucleotides, the CDR3 is TGTGCCAGCAGTGAGGGCCCCCACGAGCAGTACTCC. This translates into CASSEGPHEQYS.

This chain connects TRBV7-3 to TRBJ2-7, with D perhaps matching TRBD2 (7 bases). Looked up from germline, CDR1 is SGHTA and CDR2 is FQGTGA. V was shortened by 2 bases and J by 2 bases, with 16 bases between the two germline ends. The CDR3 extends over 16 amino acids. This CDR3 reads CASSLAGARPPYEQYF. Written as DNA, the CDR3 is TGTGCCAGCAGCTTAGCGGGGGCCCGCCCCCCCTACGAGCAGTACTTC.

This chain links TRBV15 with TRBJ2-5; D might be TRBD2 (5 bases). Germline loops: CDR1 LNHNV, CDR2 YYDKDF (reference sequence). The CDR3 consists of 16 residues. Trimming stripped 1 base from V and 4 bases from J, with 16 bases between. The CDR3 reads CATSRAPTLAVETQYF. The DNA of the CDR3 is TGTGCCACCAGCAGAGCCCCAACCCTAGCAGTAGAGACCCAGTACTTC.

This clonotype was recorded many times. The chain is built from TRBV11-2 and TRBJ1-1; D is uncertain. The CDR3 has 14 amino acids. V shed 4 bases and J shed 1 base, with 10 bases lying between them. Germline CDR1 SGHAT, CDR2 FQNNGV. As DNA, the CDR3 is TGTGCCAGCAGCTCCCGTTACACGAACACTGAAGCTTTCTTT. This codes for CASSSRYTNTEAFF.

This clonotype was seen many times. The gene calls are TRBV15 and TRBJ1-4, with D possibly matching TRBD1 (5 bases). The CDR3 length is 13 residues. V was shortened by 3 bases and J by 8 bases, with 10 bases between the two germline ends. CDR1 and CDR2 from the germline V gene are LNHNV and YYDKDF (reference sequence). CDR3 sequence: CATSRTEAEKLFF. CDR3 DNA sequence: TGTGCCACCAGCAGGACAGAAGCGGAAAAACTGTTTTTT.

V and J are TRBV6-1 and TRBJ1-4, with D unclear. The germline CDR1 and CDR2 sequences are MNHNS and SASEGT. This CDR3 spans 14 amino acids. With 6 bases removed from V and 6 bases from J, the gap between germline ends came to 14 bases. The CDR3: CASRPFQADEKLFF. CDR3 nucleotide sequence: TGTGCCAGCAGACCCTTTCAGGCTGATGAAAAACTGTTTTTT.

The rearrangement links TRBV12-3 or TRBV12-4 to TRBJ2-7; 10 nucleotides line up with TRBD1. The CDR3 extends over 15 amino acids. Unmatched junction bases numbered 11, after V lost 6 bases and J lost 6 bases. The CDR3 spells CASSRTGTGAGEQYF. Here the CDR3 DNA reads TGTGCCAGCAGCCGGACCGGGACAGGGGCCGGCGAGCAGTACTTC.

The V call is TRBV9, the J call TRBJ1-1; tentative D call: TRBD1 (5 bases). Trimming removed 3 bases at V and 0 bases at J, with 15 bases between. The CDR3 length is 16 residues. CDR1 and CDR2 from the germline V gene are SGDLS and YYNGEE. DNA for the CDR3: TGTGCCAGCAGCGGAAGCCGGGTGGGACTGAACACTGAAGCTTTCTTT. Its protein product is CASSGSRVGLNTEAFF. The whole variable domain, remainder taken from reference TRBV9 and TRBJ1-1, is DSGVTQTPKHLITATGQRVTLRCSPRSGDLSVYWYQQSLDQGLQFLIQYYNGEERAKGNILERFSAQQFPDLHSELNLSSLELGDSALYFCASSGSRVGLNTEAFFGQGTRLTVV.